The T cell receptor (beta chain) under discussion was sequenced for a study of blood T cells in healthy people across ages. Study-level points and caveats: Reliance upon unsorted PBMCs precluded definitive naive versus antigen-experienced comparison.

PCR was performed a second time for about 7 to 11 cycles using a sample-barcoded 5' primer and a J-beta primer mix. Via MiXCR, TCRdb re-called the 5' RACE reads, giving one row per CDR3 protein. The sample has about 730,000 distinct CDR3 sequences, roughly 41% seen once; the top ten hold 20% to 25%. With respect to this clonotype: Its specificity is unknown.

Germline lookup yields CDR1 LGHNA and CDR2 YNFKEQ. Trimming removed 0 bases from V and 0 bases from J; junction bases left unmatched: 7. The CDR3 is 18 amino acids. Sequencing used blood. This sequence was found in a woman aged 60-75 years in good health. The chain has TRBV4-2 and TRBJ2-3; 9 bases are a match to TRBD2. The CDR3 here is CASSQEGRLAVSTDTQYF. The CDR3 coding sequence is TGTGCCAGCAGCCAAGAAGGGAGACTAGCGGTTAGCACAGATACGCAGTATTTT.